This TCR beta chain was captured in a study of cytomegalovirus exposure and HLA in healthy donors. Amplification used 60 Vbeta primers and 13 Jbeta primers. TCRdb keeps only in-frame clones here, not all; method: immunoSEQ multiplex PCR. Of 150,000 to 200,000 clones in the sample, roughly 86% were seen once. The receptor comes from a man aged 35-49 years in good health and CMV-seropositive. The specimen was PBMCs.

The CDR3 DNA follows: TGTGCCAGCGGGGACATTGGCAGCAATCAGCCCCAGCATTTT. Its translation is CASGDIGSNQPQHF. V usage is TRBV2 and J usage is TRBJ1-5; D may be TRBD1 (6 bases). Deletions cut 8 bases from V and 1 base from J, with 12 bases between. The CDR3 sequence is 14 residues long. Germline assignment: CDR1 SNHLY and CDR2 FYNNEI.